This section outlines one T cell receptor (beta chain) sequence together with its context. The CDR3 runs 14 residues. Germline V lookup: CDR1 MNHEY, CDR2 SVGEGT. The V gene lost 7 bases and the J gene lost 4 bases, with 16 bases spanning the gap. This entry is derived from a study of response to subunit inactivated influenza vaccine. Each CDR3 protein gets one entry after TCRdb re-called the RT-PCR reads with MiXCR. The sample includes roughly 650,000 distinct CDR3 sequences, approximately 15% of them seen just once. The sample in question was PBMCs from blood, obtained about 14 days before vaccination. V usage is TRBV6-2 or TRBV6-3 and J usage is TRBJ1-2, with D perhaps TRBD1 (5 bases). The origin of this receptor is a man between 50 and 59 years old who received an inactivated influenza vaccine. DNA for the CDR3: TGTGCCAGCAATCAACAGGCGACTGGCTATGGCTACACCTTC. It yields the protein CASNQQATGYGYTF.